This TCR beta chain was sequenced during a study of CD8+ T cells in alopecia areata. Extraction of RNA preceded its reverse transcription into cDNA, which served as the sequencing template. Here immunoSEQ multiplex PCR was the method, and the copy in TCRdb shows in-frame clones only, minus some. This table has around 150,000 clones, roughly 58% appearing once. The CDR3 is made up of 16 amino acids. The source material was CD8+ T cells sorted from blood. This chain links TRBV21-1 with TRBJ2-7; the DNA was not used to check the table's D call, TRBD1. TRBV21-1 is a pseudogene segment. This TCR was recovered from a human donor in good health. The CDR3 sequence is CASSELGDRTSYEQYF. The CDR3 region has the DNA TGTGCCAGCAGCGAATTAGGGGACAGGACCTCCTACGAGCAGTACTTC.